This T cell receptor beta chain was documented in a study of blood T cells in healthy people across ages. Study-wide points: There was a strong correlation between TCR beta diversity and naive T cell percentage. Higher diversity and more naive CD4+ cells were features of long-lived donors, compared to aged donors. Unknown donor CMV status possibly confounded expanded clonotype changes.

The use of a sample-barcoded 5' primer and a J-beta primer mix characterized a second PCR of roughly 7 to 12 cycles. Sequencing recovered at least 2.5 million CDR3-containing paired-end reads from each sample. TCRdb re-analysed the 5' RACE reads in MiXCR, keeping a single row per CDR3 protein. The table has 1.2 million to 1.5 million distinct CDR3 sequences, approximately 40% seen once. In the case of this clonotype: The antigen is unknown.

This CDR3 spans 15 amino acids. J gave up 5 bases and V 5 bases, and 7 bases lay outside the gene matches. The sequenced material came from blood. The chain couples TRBV12-3 or TRBV12-4 to TRBJ1-4; TRBD1 aligns across 8 bases. This sequence was found in a woman aged 18-29 years in good health. The CDR3 sequence: CASSIRTGLNEKLFF. CDR3 nucleotide sequence: TGTGCCAGCAGTATCCGGACAGGGTTGAATGAAAAACTGTTTTTT.